Listed below are T cell receptor beta chains from one sample, sequenced in a study of blood T cell repertoires in COVID-19. TCRdb's table, derived via immunoSEQ multiplex PCR, lists solely in-frame clones and lacks some. The repertoire holds 100,000 to 150,000 clones, about 89% seen once, with roughly 11% in the top ten. The source material was peripheral blood. These receptors were obtained from a woman between 65 and 79 years old with COVID-19, enrolled during active disease. The CDR3 runs from the conserved cysteine through the conserved F or W. A D gene is named only where the DNA matches it firmly. Size values are once, few and many counts, or a class for expanded clones, and some rows have none.

>.|.|TRBV6-4|TRBJ2-2
TGTGCCAGCAGTCCGCAGGGGGGCACCGGGGAGCTGTTTTTT
CASSPQGGTGELFF
>.|.|TRBV24-1|TRBJ1-5
TGTGCCACCAGTGACCCTCAGTCTCCAGATCAGCCCCAGCATTTT
CATSDPQSPDQPQHF
>.|.|TRBV7-9|TRBJ2-2
TGTGCCAGCAGCGTTGACGGGACCGGGGAGCTGTTTTTT
CASSVDGTGELFF
>.|.|TRBV12-2|TRBJ1-4
TGTGCAAGTCGCTTAAGTGGCAGACACGGGGATGAAAAACTGTTTTTT
CASRLSGRHGDEKLFF
>TRBD2|many|TRBV2|TRBJ2-1
TGTGCCAGCAGGGAAGCGGGGGGAGCCTACAATGAGCAGTTCTTC
CASREAGGAYNEQFF
>TRBD2|.|TRBV2|TRBJ2-5
TGTGCCAGCAGTCCTTTCACTAGCGGGGAAGAGACCCAGTACTTC
CASSPFTSGEETQYF
>TRBD1|.|TRBV4-1|TRBJ1-2
TGCGCCAGCAGCCAGAGACAGGGTCCTAACTATGGCTACACCTTC
CASSQRQGPNYGYTF
>.|.|TRBV11-2|TRBJ2-1
TGTGCCAGCAGGGGGCGAGCCAATGAGCAGTTCTTC
CASRGRANEQFF
>.|.|TRBV6-6|TRBJ1-5
TGTGCCAGCAGTTATGAAGTACCGGTTCAGCCCCAGCATTTT
CASSYEVPVQPQHF
>TRBD1|.|TRBV30|TRBJ1-1
TGTGCCTGGAATGGACAGGGTTGGTCAGCTGAAGCTTTCTTT
CAWNGQGWSAEAFF
>TRBD1|.|TRBV23-1|TRBJ1-6
TGCGCCAGCTCGGGCAGGGGGTCCTCACCCCTCCACTTT
CASSGRGSSPLHF
>.|.|TRBV15|TRBJ1-3
TGTGCCACCAGCAGAGAGATAGAATCTGGAAACACCATATATTTT
CATSREIESGNTIYF
>.|.|TRBV10-3|TRBJ1-2
TGTGCCATCAGTGAGGGAGGGTCCGACGGGAATGGCTACACCTTC
CAISEGGSDGNGYTF
>.|.|TRBV2|TRBJ1-4
TGTGCCAGCAGTGAAGCGCTTGCGGATGAAAAACTGTTTTTT
CASSEALADEKLFF
>.|.|TRBV2|TRBJ1-1
TGTGCCAGCAACCTGGAGATATCGGGTGAAGCTTTCTTT
CASNLEISGEAFF
>.|.|TRBV3-1/TRBV3-2|TRBJ1-1
TGTGCCAGCAGCCAAGGCCGGGGGGAAGCTTTCTTT
CASSQGRGEAFF
>.|once|TRBV2|TRBJ2-1
TGTGCCAGCAGTCCACTAGGAGTGGATGAGCAGTTCTTC
CASSPLGVDEQFF
>.|.|TRBV18|TRBJ2-2
TGTGCCAGCTCACCACAGGCAGGGGTGAACACCGGGGAGCTGTTTTTT
CASSPQAGVNTGELFF
>.|.|TRBV7-2|TRBJ2-3
TGTGCCAGCAGCGTCTCGGGGACTAGCACAGATACGCAGTATTTT
CASSVSGTSTDTQYF
>.|.|TRBV5-1|TRBJ2-7
TGCGCCAGCAGCTTGGGCGGAACCCTCTACGAGCAGTACTTC
CASSLGGTLYEQYF
>TRBD1|.|TRBV28|TRBJ1-4
TGTGCCAGCAGTTCCCAGGGGGGTGCAACTAATGAAAAACTGTTTTTT
CASSSQGGATNEKLFF
>TRBD1|.|TRBV27|TRBJ1-6
TGTGCCAGCAGTTCCGGGACAGAGAATTCACCCCTCCACTTT
CASSSGTENSPLHF
>TRBD1|.|TRBV7-8|TRBJ1-1
TGTGCCAGCAGCATCAGACAGGGTGACCCCCGCACTGAAGCTTTCTTT
CASSIRQGDPRTEAFF
>TRBD1|.|TRBV5-1|TRBJ1-3
TGCGCCAGCAGCTTGGTGGAGGGGGCCCTCTCTGGAAACACCATATATTTT
CASSLVEGALSGNTIYF
>.|.|TRBV11-2|TRBJ2-1
TGTGCCAGCAGCTTAGTCGGGGGGTTGGGGGCCGAGAATGAGCAGTTCTTC
CASSLVGGLGAENEQFF
>.|.|TRBV10-3|TRBJ2-3
TGTGCCATCAACCCCGCGGGACTGAGCACAGATACGCAGTATTTT
CAINPAGLSTDTQYF
>TRBD1|.|TRBV28|TRBJ1-2
TGTGCCAGCAGTTTATCCGAGACAGGGTTGTATGGCTACACCTTC
CASSLSETGLYGYTF
>TRBD1|once|TRBV11-2|TRBJ1-2
TGTGCCAGCAGCAAAACCCGGGACAGGGGGCCCCATGGCTACACCTTC
CASSKTRDRGPHGYTF
>.|.|TRBV5-1|TRBJ2-7
TGCGCCAGCAGCTTTAGTGCGGGGTCCTACGAGCAGTACTTC
CASSFSAGSYEQYF
>.|.|TRBV29-1|TRBJ2-3
TGCAGCGTTGAGGAGGGTAGCACAGATACGCAGTATTTT
CSVEEGSTDTQYF
>.|.|TRBV27|TRBJ2-7
TGTGCCAGCAGTCCCGGACAGTGGGCCCTGTACGAGCAGTACTTC
CASSPGQWALYEQYF
>.|.|TRBV28|TRBJ2-2
TGTGCCAGTAGACAGGCGAACACCGGGGAGCTGTTTTTT
CASRQANTGELFF
>.|.|TRBV7-9|TRBJ2-1
TGTGCCAGCAGCTTAGCGGGGGCCTATTGGAATGAGCAGTTCTTC
CASSLAGAYWNEQFF
>TRBD2|.|TRBV6-1|TRBJ2-4
TGTGCCAGCAGGGAACGACTAGCGGGGCCCCCAGCCAAAAACATTCAGTACTTC
CASRERLAGPPAKNIQYF
>TRBD1|.|TRBV28|TRBJ2-7
TGTGCCAGCAGACGCCCGGGACAGGGGGCCCACGAGCAGTACTTC
CASRRPGQGAHEQYF
>TRBD2|.|TRBV10-1|TRBJ2-3
TGCGCCAGCAGTCGGACTAGCGGGGGGAGAGATACGCAGTATTTT
CASSRTSGGRDTQYF
>TRBD1|.|TRBV7-2|TRBJ1-2
TGTGCCAGCAGCTCTGACAGGGCTTACTATGGCTACACCTTC
CASSSDRAYYGYTF
>.|once|TRBV15|TRBJ1-6
TGTGCCACCAGCAGGGGGACTTTCGATAATTCACCCCTCCACTTT
CATSRGTFDNSPLHF
>.|once|TRBV29-1|TRBJ2-7
TGCAGCGTTGAAAATCAGGCGAGCGAGCAGTACTTC
CSVENQASEQYF
>.|few|TRBV3-1/TRBV3-2|TRBJ2-6
TGTGCCAGCAGCCAAGGCCGGCTGACCTCTGGGGCGGCCAACGTCCTGACTTTC
CASSQGRLTSGAANVLTF
>.|.|TRBV27|TRBJ2-7
TGTGCCAGCCCGGACAGGAGGGACTCCTACGAGCAGTACTTC
CASPDRRDSYEQYF
>TRBD2|.|TRBV18|TRBJ2-3
TGTGCCAGCTCACCTTGGACTAGCGGGAGCACAGATACGCAGTATTTT
CASSPWTSGSTDTQYF
>TRBD1|.|TRBV5-6|TRBJ1-6
TGTGCCAGCAGCGGGACAGAGGGGATTTCACCCCTCCACTTT
CASSGTEGISPLHF
>.|.|TRBV21-1|TRBJ1-4
TGTGCCAGCAGCGGGGACAGTAATGAAAAACTGTTTTTT
CASSGDSNEKLFF
>.|once|TRBV6-6|TRBJ2-2
TGTGCCAGCAGTCGCCGACCGGGACAACAGAACACCGGGGAGCTGTTTTTT
CASSRRPGQQNTGELFF
>TRBD2|.|TRBV7-9|TRBJ2-7
TGTGCCAGCAGCTTAGGGAGCGGGGGGGCGTACGAGCAGTACTTC
CASSLGSGGAYEQYF
>TRBD1|.|TRBV28|TRBJ2-5
TGTGCCAGCAGTTTGGACAGGTGGGAGACCCAGTACTTC
CASSLDRWETQYF
>.|.|TRBV7-3|TRBJ2-3
TGTGCCAGCAGCCTTCCAGGGTCAAATACGCAGTATTTT
CASSLPGSNTQYF
>.|.|TRBV19|TRBJ1-6
TGTGCCAGTAGTGGGGGACACGAAAATTCACCCCTCCACTTT
CASSGGHENSPLHF